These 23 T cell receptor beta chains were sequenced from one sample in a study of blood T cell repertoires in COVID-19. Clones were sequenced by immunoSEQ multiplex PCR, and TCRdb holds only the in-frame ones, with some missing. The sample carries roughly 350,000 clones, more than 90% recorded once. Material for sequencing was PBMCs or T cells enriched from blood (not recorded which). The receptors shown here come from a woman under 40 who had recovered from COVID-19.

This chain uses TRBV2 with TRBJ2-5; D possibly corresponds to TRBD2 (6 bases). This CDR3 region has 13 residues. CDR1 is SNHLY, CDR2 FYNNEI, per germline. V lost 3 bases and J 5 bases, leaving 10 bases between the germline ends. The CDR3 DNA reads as TGTGCCAGCAGTGAGGAGGGCACCGAGACCCAGTACTTC. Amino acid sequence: CASSEEGTETQYF.

CDR3 bases: TGCAGCGCCCCGGTGGGGCGCACTGAAGCTTTCTTT. Translated: CSAPVGRTEAFF. This chain connects TRBV29-1 to TRBJ1-1, with D perhaps TRBD1 (5 bases). Trimming stripped 7 bases from V and 4 bases from J, with 13 bases between. Germline CDR1 SQVTM, CDR2 ANQGSEA. This CDR3 spans 12 amino acids. The complete variable domain, with remaining parts taken from reference TRBV29-1 and TRBJ1-1, reads SAVISQKPSRDICQRGTSLTIQCQVDSQVTMMFWYRQQPGQSLTLIATANQGSEATYESGFVIDKFPISRPNLTFSTLTVSNMSPEDSSIYLCSAPVGRTEAFFGQGTRLTVV.

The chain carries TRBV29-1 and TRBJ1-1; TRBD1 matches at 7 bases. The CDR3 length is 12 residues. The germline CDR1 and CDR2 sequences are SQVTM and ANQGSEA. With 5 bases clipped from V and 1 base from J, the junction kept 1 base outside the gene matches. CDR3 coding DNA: TGCAGCGTTCACAGGGGGAACACTGAAGCTTTCTTT. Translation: CSVHRGNTEAFF.

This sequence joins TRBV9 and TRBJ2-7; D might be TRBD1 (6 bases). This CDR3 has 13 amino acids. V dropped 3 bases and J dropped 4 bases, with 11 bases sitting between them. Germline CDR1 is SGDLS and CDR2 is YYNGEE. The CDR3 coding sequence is TGTGCCAGCAGCGAGGGGGATGGGTACGAGCAGTACTTC. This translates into CASSEGDGYEQYF.

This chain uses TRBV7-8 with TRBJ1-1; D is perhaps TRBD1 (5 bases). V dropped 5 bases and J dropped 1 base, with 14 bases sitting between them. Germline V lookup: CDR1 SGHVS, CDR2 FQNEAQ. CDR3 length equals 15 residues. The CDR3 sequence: CASSATAGPNTEAFF. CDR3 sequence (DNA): TGTGCCAGCAGCGCGACCGCGGGACCGAACACTGAAGCTTTCTTT.

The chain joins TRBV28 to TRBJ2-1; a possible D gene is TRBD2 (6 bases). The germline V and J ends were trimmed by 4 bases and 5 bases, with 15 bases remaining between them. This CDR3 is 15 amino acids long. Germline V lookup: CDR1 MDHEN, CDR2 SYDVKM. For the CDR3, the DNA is TGTGCCAGCAGTTCAGGCCAGCTAGCGCACAATGAGCAGTTCTTC. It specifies CASSSGQLAHNEQFF.

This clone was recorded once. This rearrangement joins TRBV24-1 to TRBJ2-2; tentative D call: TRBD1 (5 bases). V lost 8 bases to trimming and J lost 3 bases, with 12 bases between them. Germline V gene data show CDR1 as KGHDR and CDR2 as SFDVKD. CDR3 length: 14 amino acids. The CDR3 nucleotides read TGTGCCACCAAGAGCCAGGGTTACACCGGGGAGCTGTTTTTT. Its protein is CATKSQGYTGELFF.

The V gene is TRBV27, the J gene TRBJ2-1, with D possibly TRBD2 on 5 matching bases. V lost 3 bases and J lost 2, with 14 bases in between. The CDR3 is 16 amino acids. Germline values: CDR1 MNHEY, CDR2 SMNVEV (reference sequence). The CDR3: CASSLAWGDTYNEQFF. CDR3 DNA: TGTGCCAGCAGTTTGGCTTGGGGAGATACCTACAATGAGCAGTTCTTC.

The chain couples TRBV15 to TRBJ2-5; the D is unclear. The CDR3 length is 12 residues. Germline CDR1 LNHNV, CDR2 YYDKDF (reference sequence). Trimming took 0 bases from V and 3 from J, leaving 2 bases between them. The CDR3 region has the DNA TGTGCCACCAGCAGAGATAAAGAGACCCAGTACTTC. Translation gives CATSRDKETQYF.

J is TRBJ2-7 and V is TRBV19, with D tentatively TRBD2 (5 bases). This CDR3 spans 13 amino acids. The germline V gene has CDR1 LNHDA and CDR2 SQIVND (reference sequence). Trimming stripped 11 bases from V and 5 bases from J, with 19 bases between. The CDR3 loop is CAHRGGELNEQYF. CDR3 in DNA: TGTGCCCATAGAGGAGGAGAACTGAACGAGCAGTACTTC.

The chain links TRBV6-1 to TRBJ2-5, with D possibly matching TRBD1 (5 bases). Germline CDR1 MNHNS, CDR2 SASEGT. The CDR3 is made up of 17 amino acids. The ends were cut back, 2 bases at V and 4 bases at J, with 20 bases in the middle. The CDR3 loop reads CASSEFRVGQGPETQYF. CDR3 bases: TGTGCCAGCAGTGAATTCAGGGTGGGGCAGGGCCCAGAGACCCAGTACTTC.

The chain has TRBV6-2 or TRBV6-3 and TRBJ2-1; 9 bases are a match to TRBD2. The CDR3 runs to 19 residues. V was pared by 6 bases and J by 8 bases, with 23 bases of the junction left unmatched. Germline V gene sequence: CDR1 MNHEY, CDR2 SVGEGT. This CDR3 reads CASSRSGTSRLTGPHEQFF. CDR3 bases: TGTGCCAGCAGCCGCTCCGGGACTAGCAGACTAACGGGGCCCCATGAGCAGTTCTTC.

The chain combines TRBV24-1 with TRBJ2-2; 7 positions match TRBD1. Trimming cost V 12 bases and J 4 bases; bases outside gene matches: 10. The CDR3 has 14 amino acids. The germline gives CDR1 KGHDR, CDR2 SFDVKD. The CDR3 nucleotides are TGTGCCGCCTCGACAGGGTCCCGCACCGGGGAGCTGTTTTTT. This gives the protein CAASTGSRTGELFF.

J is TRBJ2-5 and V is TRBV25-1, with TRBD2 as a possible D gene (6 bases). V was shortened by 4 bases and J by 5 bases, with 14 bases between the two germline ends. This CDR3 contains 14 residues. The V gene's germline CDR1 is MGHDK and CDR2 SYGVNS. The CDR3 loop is CASSGRGSAETQYF. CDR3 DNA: TGTGCCAGCAGTGGGCGGGGCTCGGCGGAGACCCAGTACTTC.

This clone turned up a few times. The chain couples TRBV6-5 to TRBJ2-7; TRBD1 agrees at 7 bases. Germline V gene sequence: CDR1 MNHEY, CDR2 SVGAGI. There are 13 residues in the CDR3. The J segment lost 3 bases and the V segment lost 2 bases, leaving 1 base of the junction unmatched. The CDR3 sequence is CASSYAGGYEQYF. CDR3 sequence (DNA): TGTGCCAGCAGTTACGCAGGGGGCTACGAGCAGTACTTC.

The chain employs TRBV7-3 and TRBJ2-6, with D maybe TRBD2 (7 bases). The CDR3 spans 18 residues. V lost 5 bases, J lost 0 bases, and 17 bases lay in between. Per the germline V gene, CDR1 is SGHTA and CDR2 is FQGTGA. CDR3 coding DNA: TGTGCCAGCAGCCCCTTGGGGGGGGCGCTCTCTGGGGCCAACGTCCTGACTTTC. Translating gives CASSPLGGALSGANVLTF.

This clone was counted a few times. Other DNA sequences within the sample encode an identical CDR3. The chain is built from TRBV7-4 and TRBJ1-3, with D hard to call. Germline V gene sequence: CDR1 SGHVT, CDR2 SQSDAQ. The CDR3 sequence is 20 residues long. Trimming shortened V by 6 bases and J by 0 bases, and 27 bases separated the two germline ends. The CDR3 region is CASSQAWSSKRRDSGNTIYF. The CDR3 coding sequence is TGTGCCAGCAGTCAGGCATGGTCGAGTAAAAGACGAGACTCTGGAAACACCATATATTTT.

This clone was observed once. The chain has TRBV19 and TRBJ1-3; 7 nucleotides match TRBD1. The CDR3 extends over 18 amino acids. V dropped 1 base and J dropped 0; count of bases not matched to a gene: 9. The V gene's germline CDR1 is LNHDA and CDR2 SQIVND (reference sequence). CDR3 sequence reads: CASSIGDRDPFSGNTIYF. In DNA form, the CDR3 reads TGTGCCAGTAGTATAGGTGACAGGGACCCCTTCTCTGGAAACACCATATATTTT.

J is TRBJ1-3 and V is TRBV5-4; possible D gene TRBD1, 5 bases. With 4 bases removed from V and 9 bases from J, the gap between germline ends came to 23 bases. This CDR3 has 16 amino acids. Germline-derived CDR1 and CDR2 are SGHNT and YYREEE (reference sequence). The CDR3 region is CASSPLGGTVGGTIYF. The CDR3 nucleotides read TGTGCCAGCAGCCCCTTGGGGGGGACCGTCGGAGGCACCATATATTTT.

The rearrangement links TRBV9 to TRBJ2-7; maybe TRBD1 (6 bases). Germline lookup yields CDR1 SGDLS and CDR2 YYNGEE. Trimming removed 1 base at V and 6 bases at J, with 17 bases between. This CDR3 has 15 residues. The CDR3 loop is CASSVSGRGEGEQYF. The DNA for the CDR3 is TGTGCCAGCAGCGTATCTGGCAGGGGTGAAGGCGAGCAGTACTTC.

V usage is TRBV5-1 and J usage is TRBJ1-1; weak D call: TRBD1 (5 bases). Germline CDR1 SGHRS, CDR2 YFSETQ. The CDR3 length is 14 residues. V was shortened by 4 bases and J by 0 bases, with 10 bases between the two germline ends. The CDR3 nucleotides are TGCGCCAGCAGCCAGGGTCCGGTGAACACTGAAGCTTTCTTT. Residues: CASSQGPVNTEAFF.

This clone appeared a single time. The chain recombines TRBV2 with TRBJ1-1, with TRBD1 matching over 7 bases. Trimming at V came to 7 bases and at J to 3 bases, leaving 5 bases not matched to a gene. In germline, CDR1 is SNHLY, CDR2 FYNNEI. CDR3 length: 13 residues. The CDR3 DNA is TGTGCCAGCAAAGACAGGGCCGACACTGAAGCTTTCTTT. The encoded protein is CASKDRADTEAFF.

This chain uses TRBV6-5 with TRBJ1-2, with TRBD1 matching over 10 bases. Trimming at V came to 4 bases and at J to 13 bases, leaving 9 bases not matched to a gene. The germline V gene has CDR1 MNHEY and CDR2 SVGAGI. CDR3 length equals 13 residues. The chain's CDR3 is CASSSGQGGCCTF. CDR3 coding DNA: TGTGCCAGCAGTTCTGGACAGGGGGGTTGTTGCACCTTC.